This record covers a single T cell receptor beta chain. Its antigen is unknown. The data belong to a study of beta chain features in type 1 diabetes. Across the whole study: Age and gender were similar between patients and healthy donors, as were cell yields. Overall study results and limits: A moderate, significant TCRB CDR3 shortening appeared in type 1 diabetes across four CD4+ subsets.

Reverse transcription of all isolated RNA meant that expressed TCRB transcripts were sequenced. Sequenced by immunoSEQ multiplex PCR; TCRdb stores in-frame clones only, minus some. The sample holds about 660,000 clones, over 13% seen once. The authors sorted CD4+ naive, central memory, regulatory and stem cell-like memory cells via CD45RO/CCR7/CD25/CD127/CD95/CD27. The CDR3 consists of 10 residues. CDR1 and CDR2 from the germline V gene are SQVTM and ANQGSEA. V was cut by 4 bases and J by 10 bases, with 8 bases left in between. V and J are TRBV29-1 and TRBJ2-1; TRBD2 might be the D (6 bases). The sequenced material came from naive CD4+ T cells from blood. The receptor was derived from a man younger than 35 with type 1 diabetes. DNA for the CDR3: TGCAGCGTTGCGGGAGAGGAGCAGTTCTTC. Encoded protein: CSVAGEEQFF.